This T cell receptor beta chain was captured by sequencing in a study of T cells in Graves' hyperthyroidism and ophthalmopathy. General study points: Before onset, by a median of 6.5 months, the model predicted ophthalmopathy.

Template material for amplifying TCR beta CDR3 regions consisted of RNA transcripts. HTBI primers drove first-round RT-PCR of the TCR CDR3. TCRdb ran MiXCR on the multiplex PCR reads and lists one entry per CDR3 protein. The sample consists of roughly 700,000 distinct CDR3 sequences, over 35% of them appearing once. When ophthalmopathy did not progress within 18 months, Graves' hyperthyroidism was considered stable. V was clipped by 5 bases and J by 5 bases, with 13 bases between them. Germline assignment: CDR1 SEHNR and CDR2 FQNEAQ (reference sequence). CDR3 size: 13 residues. A note on this clonotype: Its cognate antigen is unknown.

Specimen: blood. The clonotype comes from a woman in her thirties or forties with Graves' hyperthyroidism. The chain couples TRBV7-9 to TRBJ2-7, with D possibly called TRBD1 or TRBD2 (6 bases each). The CDR3 nucleotides are TGTGCCAGCAGCAGCCAAGGGGGGAACGAGCAGTACTTC. This sequence encodes CASSSQGGNEQYF. Full variable domain (remainder filled in from reference TRBV7-9 and TRBJ2-7): DTGVSQNPRHKITKRGQNVTFRCDPISEHNRLYWYRQTLGQGPEFLTYFQNEAQLEKSRLLSDRFSAERPKGSFSTLEIQRTEQGDSAMYLCASSSQGGNEQYFGPGTRLTVT.